The 16 T cell receptor beta chains presented below share a single source sample, sequenced in a study of identical twins (dated by TCRdb to the mid-2010s). Library method: 5' RACE. Sequencing relied on an Illumina HiSeq 2000. The public reads were reanalyzed by TCRdb: fastp trimming at Q25, MiXCR alignment, in-frame beta chains only. Rows with one shared CDR3 protein collapse into an entry with the most common genes and DNA. Counted in this sample were 400,000 to 550,000 distinct CDR3 sequences; approximately 15% of them appeared once. The ten largest make up more than 0.8% of the sample. These data also featured in a second study, about yellow fever vaccine responses in identical twins.

Sequencing was carried out using CD4+ T cells sorted from blood. These receptors all come from a woman aged 18-29 years in good health.

The chain joins TRBV5-6 to TRBJ2-7; D is perhaps TRBD1 (5 bases). The CDR3 extends over 14 amino acids. Deletions cut 7 bases from V and 3 bases from J, with 17 bases between. Germline CDR1 reads SGHDT; CDR2 reads YYEEEE. This chain's CDR3 is CASAPRVRVYEQYF. The CDR3 coding sequence is TGTGCCAGCGCCCCGCGCGTCAGGGTCTACGAGCAGTACTTC.

This clonotype came up many times. The chain combines TRBV29-1 with TRBJ2-1, with D tentatively TRBD1 (5 bases). The germline gives CDR1 SQVTM, CDR2 ANQGSEA. V dropped 4 bases and J dropped 4 bases, with 14 bases sitting between them. This CDR3 comprises 14 residues. CDR3 in amino acids: CSVGGRKVYNEQFF. The CDR3 DNA reads as TGCAGCGTTGGGGGCAGAAAAGTATACAATGAGCAGTTCTTC.

The chain is built from TRBV5-1 and TRBJ2-7, with D possibly being TRBD1 (6 bases). Per germline, CDR1 SGHRS and CDR2 YFSETQ. The V and J ends lost 5 bases and 0 bases respectively, with 12 bases between them. This CDR3 is built from 14 residues. The CDR3 loop is CASSGRGSSYEQYF. The CDR3 DNA is TGCGCCAGCAGTGGCAGGGGTAGCTCCTACGAGCAGTACTTC.

This clonotype was counted only a few times. The CDR3 is CSARAAGTSPGELFF. Written as DNA, the CDR3 is TGCAGTGCTAGGGCCGCCGGGACTAGCCCCGGGGAGCTGTTTTTT. V is TRBV20-1 and J is TRBJ2-2; 9 bases map to TRBD2. This CDR3 has 15 residues. The ends lost 3 bases at V and 6 bases at J; junction bases unmatched: 8. CDR1 and CDR2 (germline): DFQATT, SNEGSKA (reference sequence).

The chain uses TRBV28 and TRBJ2-1; D possibly corresponds to TRBD2 (6 bases). The CDR3 runs 16 residues. V was clipped by 6 bases and J by 6 bases, with 21 bases between them. Germline loops: CDR1 MDHEN, CDR2 SYDVKM. The CDR3 spells CASRELRAGWGNEQFF. The CDR3, as DNA: TGTGCCAGCAGGGAGCTTAGAGCGGGTTGGGGCAATGAGCAGTTCTTC.

This clonotype was seen a handful of times. This chain connects TRBV20-1 to TRBJ2-7; possibly TRBD2 for D (5 bases). In germline, CDR1 is DFQATT, CDR2 SNEGSKA (reference sequence). V was cut by 0 bases and J by 0 bases, with 9 bases left in between. The CDR3 contains 14 residues. The CDR3 loop is CSARDHGISYEQYF. DNA for the CDR3: TGCAGTGCTAGAGATCACGGGATCTCCTACGAGCAGTACTTC.

The J gene is TRBJ1-5, the V gene TRBV7-2, with D possibly TRBD1 on 5 matching bases. The V gene lost 1 base and the J gene lost 3 bases, with 10 bases spanning the gap. The CDR3 runs 15 residues. Germline V lookup: CDR1 SGHTA, CDR2 FQGNSA. The CDR3 bases are TGTGCCAGCAGCTTAGTCGGGGGGAACAATCAGCCCCAGCATTTT. Amino acids: CASSLVGGNNQPQHF. The whole variable domain, filled in from reference TRBV7-2 and TRBJ1-5, reads GAGVSQSPSNKVTEKGKDVELRCDPISGHTALYWYRQSLGQGLEFLIYFQGNSAPDKSGLPSDRFSAERTGGSVSTLTIQRTQQEDSAVYLCASSLVGGNNQPQHFGDGTRLSIL.

The chain has TRBV20-1 and TRBJ2-1; possible D gene TRBD2, 6 bases. Germline lookup yields CDR1 DFQATT and CDR2 SNEGSKA (reference sequence). Trimming stripped 3 bases from V and 0 bases from J, with 21 bases between. The CDR3 is 18 amino acids. The CDR3 region has the DNA TGCAGTGCTAGGACGGACACTATAGCGGCGAGCTCCTACAATGAGCAGTTCTTC. Its protein product is CSARTDTIAASSYNEQFF.

The V and J genes are TRBV7-2 and TRBJ1-5; no reliable D call. Trimming removed 5 bases at V and 3 bases at J, with 8 bases between. CDR1 SGHTA and CDR2 FQGNSA come from the germline V gene. The CDR3 runs to 13 residues. CDR3 sequence reads: CASSLLDNQPQHF. The CDR3 bases are TGTGCCAGCAGCCTTCTTGACAATCAGCCCCAGCATTTT.

The CDR3 protein is CSASPGGSMNTEAFF. CDR3 nucleotide sequence: TGCAGTGCTAGTCCCGGGGGCTCGATGAACACTGAAGCTTTCTTT. The chain recombines TRBV20-1 with TRBJ1-1; the D gene is possibly TRBD1 (6 bases). The CDR3 sequence is 15 residues long. V was clipped by 3 bases and J by 0 bases, with 14 bases between them. Germline CDR1 reads DFQATT; CDR2 reads SNEGSKA (reference sequence).

This clonotype was counted only a few times. The rearrangement uses TRBV2 and TRBJ1-5; unclear D gene. In germline, CDR1 is SNHLY, CDR2 FYNNEI. The CDR3 totals 13 residues. The V end lost 1 base, the J end lost 5 bases, and 6 bases lay between the germline ends. The CDR3 region is CASSEEGHQPQHF. CDR3 coding DNA: TGTGCCAGCAGTGAAGAGGGCCATCAGCCCCAGCATTTT.

This clonotype was observed a handful of times. The chain carries TRBV6-1 and TRBJ2-7, with D possibly being TRBD1 or TRBD2 (5 bases each). The V gene lost 6 bases and the J gene lost 0 bases, with 12 bases spanning the gap. This CDR3 has 14 residues. CDR1 and CDR2 (germline): MNHNS, SASEGT. CDR3 DNA: TGTGCCAGCAGAGCAGGGAGCCTCTCCTACGAGCAGTACTTC. Its protein is CASRAGSLSYEQYF.

The sample holds many counts of this clonotype. The CDR3 sequence is CASSQKGQGGSPLHF. The DNA of the CDR3 is TGTGCCAGCAGCCAAAAGGGACAGGGAGGGTCACCCCTCCACTTT. The chain uses TRBV4-2 and TRBJ1-6; TRBD1 matches 9 bases. Trimming took 2 bases from V and 10 from J; bases not matched to a gene: 6. This CDR3 is built from 15 residues. The V gene's germline CDR1 is LGHNA and CDR2 YNFKEQ.

This chain connects TRBV5-5 to TRBJ2-5; D is uncertain. Per the germline V gene, CDR1 is SGHKS and CDR2 is YYEKEE (reference sequence). V lost 2 bases, J lost 5 bases, and 10 bases lay in between. The CDR3 extends over 13 amino acids. The DNA of the CDR3 is TGTGCCAGCAGCTTAGTAGCTGTGGAGACCCAGTACTTC. Its protein product is CASSLVAVETQYF.

This clonotype was seen only a few times. V usage is TRBV3-1 and J usage is TRBJ2-1; 13 bases match TRBD2. Germline trimming cut 4 bases from V and 9 bases from J; bases unmatched to any gene: 12. CDR1 LGHDT and CDR2 YNNKEL come from the germline V gene (reference sequence). The CDR3 totals 17 residues. The DNA for the CDR3 is TGTGCCAGCAGCCCGCAACTAGCGGGAGGGCGAAGCAGTGAGCAGTTCTTC. Its protein is CASSPQLAGGRSSEQFF.

The chain has TRBV7-2 and TRBJ1-2; D is unresolved. The CDR3 runs to 14 residues. The germline CDR1 and CDR2 sequences are SGHTA and FQGNSA. The ends were cut back, 1 base at V and 4 bases at J, with 10 bases in the middle. DNA of the CDR3: TGTGCCAGCAGCTTAGAGAGGGTTGGCTATGGCTACACCTTC. Translation gives CASSLERVGYGYTF.